The source of this TCR beta chain is a study of shared clonotypes between healthy human individuals. Whole-study findings and limits: What naive subsets generally showed was a larger estimated richness than memory subsets showed.

Libraries were prepared by immunoSEQ multiplex PCR; TCRdb keeps only in-frame clonotypes and omits some of them. Here the sample spans more than 2 million clones, about 95% being singletons. As for this clone: Its antigen is unknown.

Germline V gives CDR1 LGHNA, CDR2 YSLEER. The ends lost 4 bases at V and 5 bases at J; junction bases unmatched: 11. CDR3 length equals 16 residues. The naive CD8 subset, CD45RO-negative cells positively selected for CCR7, excluded terminally differentiated effector memory CD45RA+ cells. This TCR was sampled from a man younger than 35 in good health. The chain couples TRBV4-3 to TRBJ2-1; 7 bases fit TRBD2. Sequencing input: naive CD8+ T cells sorted from blood. In DNA form, the CDR3 reads TGCGCCAGCAGCCCGTTCGCGGCGGGAGAGGACAATGAGCAGTTCTTC. This translates into CASSPFAAGEDNEQFF.